This T cell receptor (beta chain) was identified in a study of blood T cells in healthy people across ages. PBMCs were isolated at a quantity of at least 7 million per sample. A J-beta primer mix and a sample-barcoded 5' primer were used in a second PCR of roughly 6 to 12 cycles. TCRdb re-derived calls from the 5' RACE reads in MiXCR, one entry per CDR3 protein. The sample has about 1.8 million distinct CDR3 sequences, 40% to 55% seen once; the top ten hold around 2.1%. The CDR3 consists of 15 residues. Deletions cut 4 bases from V and 3 bases from J, with 13 bases between. The germline CDR1 and CDR2 sequences are LGHNA and YNFKEQ.

The sample comprised blood. This rearrangement joins TRBV4-2 to TRBJ1-5, with a weak D call TRBD1 (5 bases). The clonotype originates from a woman in her 40s in good health. The CDR3 spells CASSPGEGTNQPQHF. The CDR3, as DNA: TGTGCCAGCAGCCCGGGGGAGGGTACCAATCAGCCCCAGCATTTT.